This TCR beta chain appears in the sequencing data of a study of blood T cells in healthy people across ages (dated by TCRdb to the mid-2010s). A note on the overall study: Template switching captured roughly one uniquely barcoded TCR beta cDNA molecule per two T cells in model experiments. Using the same blood draw, the study looked at two additional independent replicas of 1 million unique cDNA reads for two donors, one aged 18 to 29 and the other aged 80 or older. The study measured age-related changes in TCR beta repertoire diversity using deep sequencing normalized with unique cDNA molecular identifiers. To avoid experimental bias, donors of different ages were spread randomly across the sequencing lanes. Four age groups were formed from the donors: young (average roughly 16 years), middle-aged (approximately 39), aged (around 68) and long-lived (about 75). The full study reports these points: Compared with the aged group, the long-lived group had more naive CD4+ T cells, fewer expanded clones and increased TCR diversity, a pattern suggesting age selection. As age increased, observed TCR beta diversity per million T cells dropped in a roughly linear way, and a significant reduction was already evident by age approximately 40. A strong correlation was found between observed TCR beta diversity and the percentage of naive T cells measured by flow cytometry. Because the CMV infection status of the donors was unknown, age-related changes in expanded clonotypes may potentially have been confounded. Since profiling was done on bulk unsorted PBMCs, naive and antigen-experienced compartments could not be conclusively compared. Total diversity estimates from one million sequenced T cells were considered lower bounds and underestimates.

As for this clonotype: Its antigen is still unknown. Qualities for individual bases were not recorded, and no much larger clone is one base off.

Receptors were amplified or captured by 5' RACE. TCRdb records Illumina HiSeq 2500 as the sequencer. The second PCR ran for roughly 7 to 12 cycles and used a J-beta primer mix along with a sample-barcoded 5' primer. Each TCR beta cDNA molecule received a unique molecular identifier from a template-switch 5' adaptor carrying 12 random nucleotides. Each sample yielded at least 2.5 million CDR3-containing paired-end reads. First-strand cDNA was synthesized from all RNA with the Mint cDNA synthesis kit, primed by a TRBC-specific oligonucleotide. Following uracil-DNA glycosylase treatment, all cDNA underwent a first 18-cycle PCR with the universal primers M1SS and BC2_uni_R. In the original analysis: Normalization of each sample was performed by random selection of 1 million high-quality reads, each carrying a distinct molecular identifier. Instead of being binned into consensus sequences, reads with shared molecular identifiers were discarded. CDR3 identification, clonotype clustering and error correction used MiTCR with a Q25 quality threshold and the strictest error-elimination algorithm. A nonparametric unseen species model using Euler transformation provided a lower-bound estimate of total TCR beta diversity. TCRdb reworked the public reads: Q25 trimming with fastp, MiXCR clone assembly, productive beta chains retained. Every distinct CDR3 protein forms one entry, paired with its most common genes and DNA. TCRdb's processing, not the study's, gives the V and J calls here. The sample table holds about 1,600,000 distinct CDR3 sequences, of which approximately 42% were seen once. The top ten clonotypes cover roughly 8.2% of the sample.

As encoded in the germline V gene, CDR1 is SGHRS while CDR2 is YFSETQ. The CDR3 runs 13 residues from the cysteine to the phenylalanine. The DNA shown is the 39-base CDR3, in frame from base 1. A distance of 11 bases separates the germline ends of V and J, which lose 3 bases and 8 bases respectively. The donors were roughly 40 Caucasian individuals from Russia, aged roughly 6 to 90 years, who were systemically healthy. Each donor gave about 9.2 milliliters of peripheral blood, drawn into EDTA-treated Vacutainer tubes. PBMCs were isolated by Ficoll-Paque density-gradient centrifugation, with at least 6 million obtained per sample. Trizol reagent was used to extract total RNA from PBMCs, with at least 5 micrograms per sample. For every donor, flow cytometry on a PBMC aliquot measured the percentage of naive CD45RAhigh/CD27high T cells.

The receptor was isolated from a young woman in good health. Sequenced input: blood. The sequence links TRBV5-1 to TRBJ1-4; the D gene identity is not certain. The bases read TGCGCCAGCAGCTCCGGTGGTGGCGAAAAACTGTTTTTT. Translated, it reads CASSSGGGEKLFF.